These T cell receptor beta chains were read from a single sample in a study of blood T cells in healthy people across ages. TCRdb reprocessed the 5' RACE reads via MiXCR and lists one record per CDR3 protein. The table includes around 1,500,000 distinct CDR3 sequences, 40% to 50% detected once. The specimen was blood. These receptors were obtained from a woman under 30 in good health. Each CDR3 is given without its conserved first and last residue. The D gene is left open where the match is weak.

j_gene: TRBJ1-5; d_gene: NA; v_gene: TRBV6-2/TRBV6-3; CDR3aa: ASRQGAGSGNQPQH
j_gene: TRBJ2-1; d_gene: NA; v_gene: TRBV7-9; CDR3aa: ASSLHGGGLGDNEQF
j_gene: TRBJ2-7; d_gene: NA; v_gene: TRBV7-3; CDR3aa: ASSLMVSGTFSYEQY
j_gene: TRBJ2-5; d_gene: NA; v_gene: TRBV12-3/TRBV12-4; CDR3aa: ASSFWSQETQY
j_gene: TRBJ1-2; d_gene: NA; v_gene: TRBV13; CDR3aa: ASSLGRQGVKYGYT
j_gene: TRBJ2-5; d_gene: NA; v_gene: TRBV7-8; CDR3aa: ASSSLGAHGAKETQY
j_gene: TRBJ1-1; d_gene: NA; v_gene: TRBV20-1; CDR3aa: SAVRGGPEAF
j_gene: TRBJ2-5; d_gene: NA; v_gene: TRBV4-1; CDR3aa: ASSSSQLYQETQY
j_gene: NA; d_gene: NA; v_gene: TRBV19; CDR3aa: ASSGTGRSPYEQY
j_gene: TRBJ2-1; d_gene: NA; v_gene: TRBV7-8; CDR3aa: ASSLVPMGNEQF
j_gene: TRBJ2-3; d_gene: TRBD1; v_gene: TRBV20-1; CDR3aa: SASPSDRGTDTLY